The 8 T cell receptor beta chains in this list originate from one sample, sequenced in a study of T-cell memory formation after mild COVID-19. TCRdb re-called the 5' RACE reads with MiXCR, one entry per CDR3 protein. The sample contains fewer than 250,000 distinct CDR3 sequences, 25% to 35% of which appear only once. Sequences were obtained from PBMCs or a T cell subset sorted from them (not recorded which). Receptor source: an adult woman who had mild COVID-19 (a few samples of this study predate the infection). Cell type and time point are not known.

In this sample, this clonotype turned up a few times. The rearrangement joins TRBV18 to TRBJ2-5, with 8 bases identical to TRBD1. V shed 0 bases and J 5 bases; nucleotides not matched to a gene: 2. This CDR3 contains 14 residues. Germline assignment: CDR1 KGHSH and CDR2 LQKENI. CDR3 in DNA: TGTGCCAGCTCACCACCGTGGACAGGGGAGACCCAGTACTTC. Translation gives CASSPPWTGETQYF. The full variable domain, completed using reference TRBV18 and TRBJ2-5, is NAGVMQNPRHLVRRRGQEARLRCSPMKGHSHVYWYRQLPEEGLKFMVYLQKENIIDESGMPKERFSAEFPKEGPSILRIQQVVRGDSAAYFCASSPPWTGETQYFGPGTRLLVL.

The chain employs TRBV6-1 and TRBJ2-7; 9 bases map to TRBD1. Per the germline V gene, CDR1 is MNHNS and CDR2 is SASEGT. The CDR3 covers 16 residues. The ends lost 5 bases at V and 4 bases at J; junction bases unmatched: 12. The CDR3 is CASSTNTGQGRYEQYF. The CDR3 nucleotides read TGTGCCAGCAGTACCAATACCGGACAGGGGAGGTACGAGCAGTACTTC.

This chain uses TRBV7-3 with TRBJ1-2; weak D call: TRBD1 (5 bases). In germline, CDR1 is SGHTA, CDR2 FQGTGA. The V and J ends lost 2 bases and 7 bases respectively, with 14 bases between them. CDR3 length equals 14 residues. CDR3 nucleotide sequence: TGTGCCAGCAGCTTAGAGGGAGGGACTGGTGGCTACACCTTC. This translates into CASSLEGGTGGYTF.

The chain employs TRBV27 and TRBJ2-7; D tentatively fits TRBD1 or TRBD2 (5 bases each). V lost 3 bases and J lost 3, with 12 bases in between. This CDR3 comprises 14 residues. Germline CDR1 is MNHEY and CDR2 is SMNVEV (reference sequence). The CDR3: CASSFSGTFYEQYF. Here the CDR3 DNA reads TGTGCCAGCAGTTTCTCAGGGACCTTCTACGAGCAGTACTTC.

This clonotype has a handful of counts. The chain uses TRBV5-1 and TRBJ2-5, with 7 bases fitting TRBD1. Germline V gene sequence: CDR1 SGHRS, CDR2 YFSETQ. Unmatched junction bases numbered 3, after V lost 4 bases and J lost 0 bases. CDR3 length: 14 residues. The DNA of the CDR3 is TGCGCCAGCAGCCGCGGACAGGACCAAGAGACCCAGTACTTC. Protein product: CASSRGQDQETQYF.

The chain recombines TRBV15 with TRBJ1-4, with D possibly TRBD1 on 5 matching bases. Per germline, CDR1 LNHNV and CDR2 YYDKDF (reference sequence). The length of the CDR3 is 13 residues. Deletions cut 1 base from V and 6 bases from J, with 6 bases between. The CDR3 sequence is CATSRGTYEKLFF. The CDR3 nucleotides are TGTGCCACCAGCAGAGGGACATATGAAAAACTGTTTTTT.

The V call is TRBV6-5, the J call TRBJ2-7, with 8 positions matching TRBD1. V gave up 5 bases and J gave up 2 bases; unmatched junction bases: 8. The CDR3 has 15 residues. Per the germline V gene, CDR1 is MNHEY and CDR2 is SVGAGI. As DNA, the CDR3 is TGTGCCAGCAGTAACAGGGGGATTACCGCCTACGAGCAGTACTTC. Translating it yields CASSNRGITAYEQYF.

This clonotype was counted only a few times. The chain uses TRBV15 and TRBJ1-1; a possible D gene is TRBD1 (5 bases). This CDR3 region has 15 residues. Germline CDR1 and CDR2: LNHNV and YYDKDF (reference sequence). V lost 1 base and J 5 bases, leaving 14 bases between the germline ends. The CDR3 DNA follows: TGTGCCACCAGCAGAGTCGAGGGGCTCGGGACTGAAGCTTTCTTT. Amino acids: CATSRVEGLGTEAFF.